A single sample gave rise to the 8 T cell receptor beta chains below, sequenced in a study of blood T cell repertoires in COVID-19. The assay was immunoSEQ multiplex PCR, and TCRdb's table has in-frame clones only and misses some. The data hold roughly 150,000 clones, with over 80% observed a single time. Material for sequencing was peripheral blood. These receptors were taken from a woman of 80 years or more with acute or convalescent COVID-19.

This rearrangement joins TRBV11-2 to TRBJ2-7, with 8 bases matching TRBD1. CDR3 length: 14 amino acids. Germline V gene sequence: CDR1 SGHAT, CDR2 FQNNGV. After removal of 1 base from V and 7 bases from J, the junction contained 6 bases not matched to a gene. CDR3 region: CASSLVGRGLEQYF. DNA for the CDR3: TGTGCCAGCAGCTTAGTCGGCAGGGGGCTTGAGCAGTACTTC.

J is TRBJ2-7 and V is TRBV28, with D maybe TRBD1 (6 bases). The CDR3 runs to 15 residues. CDR1 is MDHEN, CDR2 SYDVKM, per germline. V gave up 4 bases and J gave up 2 bases, with 15 bases separating them. DNA of the CDR3: TGTGCCAGCAGTTCAACAGGGACCCCTCCCTACGAGCAGTACTTC. It specifies CASSSTGTPPYEQYF.

The J gene is TRBJ1-1, the V gene TRBV30; TRBD1 matches at 8 bases. Germline V gives CDR1 GTSNPN, CDR2 SVGIG (reference sequence). Trimming took 4 bases from V and 5 from J; bases not matched to a gene: 12. This CDR3 region has 15 residues. The chain's CDR3 is CAWNRGAGGETEAFF. The CDR3 region has the DNA TGTGCCTGGAATAGGGGGGCAGGGGGCGAAACTGAAGCTTTCTTT.

The rearrangement links TRBV5-5 to TRBJ1-1, with 7 nucleotides matching TRBD1. CDR3 length equals 15 residues. V was clipped by 2 bases and J by 1 base; unmatched bases: 5. Per the germline V gene, CDR1 is SGHKS and CDR2 is YYEKEE (reference sequence). The CDR3 is CASSLRGTENTEAFF. CDR3 nucleotide sequence: TGTGCCAGCAGCTTACGCGGGACAGAGAACACTGAAGCTTTCTTT.

The CDR3 loop is CAIKGQYNSPLHF. The CDR3 bases are TGTGCCATCAAGGGACAGTATAATTCACCCCTCCACTTT. The chain joins TRBV10-3 to TRBJ1-6; 7 bases match TRBD1. The trim removed 7 bases at V and 4 bases at J, leaving 1 base unmatched. The CDR3 spans 13 residues. CDR1 ENHRY and CDR2 SYGVKD come from the germline V gene.

This clone appeared once. This chain joins TRBV24-1 and TRBJ1-5; D not resolved. The V end was cut by 9 bases, the J end by 8 bases, with 16 bases between. The CDR3 runs to 13 residues. Germline CDR1 is KGHDR and CDR2 is SFDVKD. The CDR3 DNA follows: TGTGCCACCTCGATGGGCCCCACGGAGCCCCAGCATTTT. This gives the protein CATSMGPTEPQHF.

This rearrangement joins TRBV5-1 to TRBJ1-4; 11 bases line up with TRBD1. CDR3 length: 16 amino acids. CDR1 and CDR2 (germline): SGHRS, YFSETQ. The V gene end was trimmed by 4 bases and the J gene end by 8 bases; junction bases not matched to a gene: 10. CDR3 DNA: TGCGCCAGCAGCGAATCTCCCGGGACAGGGGGAGAAAAACTGTTTTTT. Its protein product is CASSESPGTGGEKLFF.

This sequence joins TRBV19 and TRBJ2-1, with 7 bases matching TRBD1. The CDR3 has 15 residues. Germline values: CDR1 LNHDA, CDR2 SQIVND (reference sequence). The trim removed 6 bases at V and 0 bases at J, leaving 5 bases unmatched. The CDR3 loop is CASSGRGSSYNEQFF. For the CDR3, the DNA is TGTGCCAGTAGCGGCAGGGGGAGCTCCTACAATGAGCAGTTCTTC. Full variable domain (outside the CDR3, taken from reference TRBV19 and TRBJ2-1): DGGITQSPKYLFRKEGQNVTLSCEQNLNHDAMYWYRQDPGQGLRLIYYSQIVNDFQKGDIAEGYSVSREKKESFPLTVTSAQKNPTAFYLCASSGRGSSYNEQFFGPGTRLTVL.